Sequencing of this T cell receptor (beta chain) was carried out in a study of control samples from healthy donors and cancer patients. Measured with immunoSEQ multiplex PCR; TCRdb has only the in-frame clones, and not every one. This sample has some 140,000 clones, with less than 90% found just once. Germline V gives CDR1 SEHNR, CDR2 FQNEAQ (reference sequence). The CDR3 has 14 residues. Trimming shortened V by 2 bases and J by 0 bases, and 8 bases separated the two germline ends. The sequenced material came from blood. This TCR came from a young woman in good health. The chain couples TRBV7-9 to TRBJ2-7; no firm D call. CDR3 in amino acids: CASSLRPSSYEQYF. The CDR3 DNA follows: TGTGCCAGCAGCTTACGGCCCAGCTCCTACGAGCAGTACTTC.